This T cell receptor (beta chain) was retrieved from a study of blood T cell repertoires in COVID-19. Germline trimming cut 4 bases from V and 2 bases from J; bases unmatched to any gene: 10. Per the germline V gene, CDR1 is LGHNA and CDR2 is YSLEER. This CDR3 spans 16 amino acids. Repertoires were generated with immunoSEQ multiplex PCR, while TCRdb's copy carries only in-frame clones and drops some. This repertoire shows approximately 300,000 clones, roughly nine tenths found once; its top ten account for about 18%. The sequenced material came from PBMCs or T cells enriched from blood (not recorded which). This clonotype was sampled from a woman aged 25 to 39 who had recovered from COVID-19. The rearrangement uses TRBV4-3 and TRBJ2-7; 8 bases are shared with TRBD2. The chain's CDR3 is CASSRSALAGTYEQYF. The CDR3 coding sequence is TGCGCCAGCAGCCGTTCGGCTCTAGCGGGTACCTACGAGCAGTACTTC.